Listed below are T cell receptor beta chains from one sample, sequenced in a study of CXCR3-negative and CXCR3-positive naive CD8 T cells. No DNA is given; TCRdb re-called the 5' RACE reads and lists each CDR3 protein once. This table lists some 130,000 distinct CDR3 sequences. Sequenced: naive CXCR3- CD8+ T cells from blood. The receptors stem from a human donor in good health. Some clones in this sample may be carry-over from other donors' samples. Both conserved end residues are part of each CDR3.

CDR3aa: CASSFRSVSSYEQYF; v_gene: TRBV12-3/TRBV12-4; j_gene: TRBJ2-7
CDR3aa: CASSQAYKISEGEQYF; v_gene: TRBV4-2; j_gene: TRBJ2-7
CDR3aa: CASSASGETYNEQFF; v_gene: TRBV9; j_gene: TRBJ2-1
CDR3aa: CASSPRTSGNNEQFF; v_gene: TRBV7-3; j_gene: TRBJ2-1
CDR3aa: CSVVGGDSYEQYF; v_gene: TRBV29-1; j_gene: TRBJ2-7
CDR3aa: CASSQEPGISYNEQFF; v_gene: TRBV4-2; j_gene: TRBJ2-1
CDR3aa: CASSISARGSGNTIYF; v_gene: TRBV19; j_gene: TRBJ1-3
CDR3aa: CASSLTGPKTQYF; v_gene: TRBV12-3/TRBV12-4; j_gene: TRBJ2-5
CDR3aa: CASSLVLAGSTDTQYF; v_gene: TRBV5-5; j_gene: TRBJ2-3
CDR3aa: CASSLDPGTGKLEQFF; v_gene: TRBV7-6; j_gene: TRBJ2-1
CDR3aa: CATSGGQTYEQYF; v_gene: TRBV3-1; j_gene: TRBJ2-7
CDR3aa: CASSFGIQETQYF; v_gene: TRBV5-6; j_gene: TRBJ2-5
CDR3aa: CASSGPQGPTPEAFF; v_gene: TRBV12-3/TRBV12-4; j_gene: TRBJ1-1
CDR3aa: CASSPQGLETQYF; v_gene: TRBV7-9; j_gene: TRBJ2-5
CDR3aa: CASSYGRDQPQHF; v_gene: TRBV27; j_gene: TRBJ1-5
CDR3aa: CASSDRDTEFEQYF; v_gene: TRBV14; j_gene: TRBJ2-7
CDR3aa: CASSFGRSYNEQFF; v_gene: TRBV19; j_gene: TRBJ2-1
CDR3aa: CASSYIAGVSDEQFF; v_gene: TRBV7-3; j_gene: TRBJ2-1
CDR3aa: CASSKTRTDTQYF; v_gene: TRBV7-9; j_gene: TRBJ2-3
CDR3aa: CASSSDSATDTQYF; v_gene: TRBV12-3/TRBV12-4; j_gene: TRBJ2-3
CDR3aa: CASRPMERGTWDEQFF; v_gene: TRBV11-3; j_gene: TRBJ2-1
CDR3aa: CASSVGSVYEQYF; v_gene: TRBV9; j_gene: TRBJ2-7
CDR3aa: CASSPRGPSYEQYF; v_gene: TRBV5-5; j_gene: TRBJ2-7
CDR3aa: CASSPRQISNQPQHF; v_gene: TRBV28; j_gene: TRBJ1-5
CDR3aa: CASKTGGGTGELFF; v_gene: TRBV19; j_gene: TRBJ2-2
CDR3aa: CASSPERRSYEQYF; v_gene: TRBV4-1; j_gene: TRBJ2-7
CDR3aa: CASSETDPDEKLFF; v_gene: TRBV21-1; j_gene: TRBJ1-4
CDR3aa: CASSQDLRGPSYEQYF; v_gene: TRBV4-3; j_gene: TRBJ2-7
CDR3aa: CASKQGLGPQHF; v_gene: TRBV6-5; j_gene: TRBJ1-5
CDR3aa: CASSPMPGNQPQHF; v_gene: TRBV3-1; j_gene: TRBJ1-5
CDR3aa: CASSSPGKIYNEQFF; v_gene: TRBV7-9; j_gene: TRBJ2-1
CDR3aa: CASSGGLPGDEQFF; v_gene: TRBV6-2/TRBV6-3; j_gene: TRBJ2-1
CDR3aa: CATTGTSLGEQYF; v_gene: TRBV15; j_gene: TRBJ2-7
CDR3aa: CSVEENRGLETQYF; v_gene: TRBV29-1; j_gene: TRBJ2-5
CDR3aa: CASSGNTGELVF; v_gene: TRBV7-6; j_gene: TRBJ2-2
CDR3aa: CASGGADNEQFF; v_gene: TRBV6-6; j_gene: TRBJ2-1
CDR3aa: CASQVQLADTQYF; v_gene: TRBV28; j_gene: TRBJ2-3
CDR3aa: CSVVGGDNPYEQYF; v_gene: TRBV29-1; j_gene: TRBJ2-7
CDR3aa: CSALGTDNYGYTF; v_gene: TRBV29-1; j_gene: TRBJ1-2
CDR3aa: CASSQEHRGHEQYF; v_gene: TRBV4-3; j_gene: TRBJ2-7
CDR3aa: CASSWATGNEQYF; v_gene: TRBV7-2; j_gene: TRBJ2-7
CDR3aa: CASSPSPGSNEQFF; v_gene: TRBV5-6; j_gene: TRBJ2-1
CDR3aa: CSVLLADHEQYF; v_gene: TRBV29-1; j_gene: TRBJ2-7
CDR3aa: CSAPGLAGGDTQYF; v_gene: TRBV29-1; j_gene: TRBJ2-3
CDR3aa: CASGWDRTYEQYF; v_gene: TRBV5-4; j_gene: TRBJ2-7
CDR3aa: CSAIPTSGDNEQFF; v_gene: TRBV29-1; j_gene: TRBJ2-1
CDR3aa: CASSPTGTSVRTGELFF; v_gene: TRBV4-1; j_gene: TRBJ2-2